The TCR beta chain under discussion was sequenced for a study of control samples from healthy donors and cancer patients. TCRdb's table, derived via immunoSEQ multiplex PCR, lists solely in-frame clones and lacks some. The table shows about 53,000 clones, with 87% occurring only once. The source material was PBMCs. This clonotype was sampled from a man in his sixties with head and neck cancer.

In DNA form, the CDR3 reads TGTGCCAGCAGCCAAATGAGGTCCACTGAAGCTTTCTTT. Translation: CASSQMRSTEAFF. The chain employs TRBV4-2 and TRBJ1-1; D call uncertain. Trimming removed 2 bases at V and 4 bases at J, with 8 bases between. The germline gives CDR1 LGHNA, CDR2 YNFKEQ. This CDR3 has 13 amino acids.